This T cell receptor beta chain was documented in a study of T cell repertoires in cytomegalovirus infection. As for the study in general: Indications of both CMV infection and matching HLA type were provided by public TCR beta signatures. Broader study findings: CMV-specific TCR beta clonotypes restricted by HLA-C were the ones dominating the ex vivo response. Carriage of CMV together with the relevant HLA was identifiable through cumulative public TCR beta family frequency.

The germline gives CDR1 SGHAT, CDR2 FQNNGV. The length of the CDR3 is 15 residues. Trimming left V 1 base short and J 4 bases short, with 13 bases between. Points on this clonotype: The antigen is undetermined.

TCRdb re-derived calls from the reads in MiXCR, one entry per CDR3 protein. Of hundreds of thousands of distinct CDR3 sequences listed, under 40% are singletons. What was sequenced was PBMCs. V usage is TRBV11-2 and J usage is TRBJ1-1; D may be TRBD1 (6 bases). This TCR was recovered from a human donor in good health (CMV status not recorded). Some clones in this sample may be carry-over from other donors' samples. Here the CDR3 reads CASSLVGGVGTEAFF. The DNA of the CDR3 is TGTGCCAGCAGCTTAGTCGGGGGCGTCGGCACTGAAGCTTTCTTT.